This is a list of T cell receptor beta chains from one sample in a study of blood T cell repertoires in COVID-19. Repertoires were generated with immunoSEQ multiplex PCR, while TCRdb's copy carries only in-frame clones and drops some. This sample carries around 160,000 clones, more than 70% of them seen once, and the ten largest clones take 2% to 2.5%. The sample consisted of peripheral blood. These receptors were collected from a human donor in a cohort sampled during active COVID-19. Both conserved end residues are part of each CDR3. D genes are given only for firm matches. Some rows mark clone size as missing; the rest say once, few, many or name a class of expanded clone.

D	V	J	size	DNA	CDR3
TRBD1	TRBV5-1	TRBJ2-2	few	TGCGCCAGCAGCTTGACAGGGGGTTGGGACACCGGGGAGCTGTTTTTT	CASSLTGGWDTGELFF
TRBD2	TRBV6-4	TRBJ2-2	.	TGTGCCAGCAGTGAACGCTCGGGGAGGGGCCCGAACACCGGGGAGCTGTTTTTT	CASSERSGRGPNTGELFF
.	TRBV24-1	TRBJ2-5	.	TGTGCCACCAGTGACCCTACTTGGGGGGACCAAGAGACCCAGTACTTC	CATSDPTWGDQETQYF
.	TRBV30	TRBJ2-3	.	TGTGCCTGGAGTGTAGGGGCAGATACGCAGTATTTT	CAWSVGADTQYF
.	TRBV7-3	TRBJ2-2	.	TGTGCCAGCAGCTCACAGACGGGGTCCGGGGAGCTGTTTTTT	CASSSQTGSGELFF
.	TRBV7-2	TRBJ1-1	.	TGTGCCAGCAGCGGTCGGCTATGGGGAGGGGAAGCTTTCTTT	CASSGRLWGGEAFF
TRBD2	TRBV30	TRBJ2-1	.	TGTGCCCGACGACTAGCGAACGACAATGAGCAGTTCTTC	CARRLANDNEQFF
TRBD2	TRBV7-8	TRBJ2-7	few	TGTGCCAGCAGTCAGCGGGGGGCGTGGTCCTACGAGCAGTACTTC	CASSQRGAWSYEQYF
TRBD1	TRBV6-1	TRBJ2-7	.	TGTGCCAGCAGTGATTCCCTCTTGCTCCGGGACAGAGCCTACGAGCAGTACTTC	CASSDSLLLRDRAYEQYF
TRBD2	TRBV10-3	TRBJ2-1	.	TGTGCCATCAGTTCGGGACTAGCGGGGGACAATGAGCAGTTCTTC	CAISSGLAGDNEQFF
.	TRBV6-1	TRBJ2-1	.	TGTGCCAGCAGTGAAGCGCGGCCACCCCGGAATCCGCAGTTCTTC	CASSEARPPRNPQFF
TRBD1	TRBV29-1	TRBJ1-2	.	TGCAGCGTTGACAGGGGGTATGGCTACACCTTC	CSVDRGYGYTF
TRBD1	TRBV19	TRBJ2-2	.	TGTGCCAGTAGTACCTACGGACAGGGGGCTCCCGGGGAGCTGTTTTTT	CASSTYGQGAPGELFF
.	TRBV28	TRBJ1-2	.	TGTGCCAGCAGGAAAATGCAGGGGCTTCACGGCTACACCTTC	CASRKMQGLHGYTF
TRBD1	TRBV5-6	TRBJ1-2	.	TGTGCCAGCAGCTCGGGTACCCGGGACAGAGTCATCTATGGCTACACCTTC	CASSSGTRDRVIYGYTF
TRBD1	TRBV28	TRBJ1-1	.	TGTGCCAGCAGTTTTGGGACAGCCTTGAACACTGAAGCTTTCTTT	CASSFGTALNTEAFF
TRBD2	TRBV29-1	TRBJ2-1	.	TGCAGCGTTGGAGGACTAGCGGGGGGGGTCCATGAGCAGTTCTTC	CSVGGLAGGVHEQFF
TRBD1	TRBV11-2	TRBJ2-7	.	TGTGCCAGCAGCCCAGGGGGATCCTACGAGCAGTACTTC	CASSPGGSYEQYF
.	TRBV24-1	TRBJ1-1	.	TGTGCCACCAGTGATTTGCTAGGGGCAGCTTTCTTT	CATSDLLGAAFF
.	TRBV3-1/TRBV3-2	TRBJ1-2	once	TGTGCCAGCAGCCAAGATCTCGAGGTATCGGGCTATGGCTACACCTTC	CASSQDLEVSGYGYTF
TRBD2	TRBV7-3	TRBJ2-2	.	TGTGCCAGCAGCTTCATAACTAGCGGGAACACCGGGGAGCTGTTTTTT	CASSFITSGNTGELFF
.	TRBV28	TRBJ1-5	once	TGTGCCAGCAGTTTGGGGGGGTCCTATCGGGCCCAGCATTTT	CASSLGGSYRAQHF
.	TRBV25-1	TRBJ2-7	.	TGTGCCAGCAATCCCCGGGACAAAGTCTACGAGCAGTACTTC	CASNPRDKVYEQYF
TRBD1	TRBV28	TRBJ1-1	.	TGTGCCAGCAGAAAACAGGGGGCAAACACTGAAGCTTTCTTT	CASRKQGANTEAFF
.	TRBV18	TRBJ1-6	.	TGTGCCAGCGGGTACGGGGGGTCGACACCCCTCCACTTT	CASGYGGSTPLHF
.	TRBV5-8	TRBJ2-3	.	TGTGCCAGCAGCTTAATGGCGGGGCCTAGCACAGATACGCAGTATTTT	CASSLMAGPSTDTQYF
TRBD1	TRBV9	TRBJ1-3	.	TGTGCCAGCAGCCTACAGGGGACAGGCGGGAGAAACACCATATATTTT	CASSLQGTGGRNTIYF
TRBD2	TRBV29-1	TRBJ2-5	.	TGCAGCCTGGGAACTAGCGGGAATCAAGAGACCCAGTACTTC	CSLGTSGNQETQYF
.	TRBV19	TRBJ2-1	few	TGTGCCAGTAGTATAGAATGGTCTAGCCCACTTTTTCTCTTC	CASSIEWSSPLFLF
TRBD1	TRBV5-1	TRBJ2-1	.	TGCGCCAGCACTCGGGACAGGCAAAACAATGAGCAGTTCTTC	CASTRDRQNNEQFF
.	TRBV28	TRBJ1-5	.	TGTGCCAGCAGTTTATTTGGTGGTGCGAGCCAGCCCCAGCATTTT	CASSLFGGASQPQHF
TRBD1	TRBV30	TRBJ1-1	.	TGTGCCTGGAGTGTACTGGACAGGAGGAACACTGAAGCTTTCTTT	CAWSVLDRRNTEAFF
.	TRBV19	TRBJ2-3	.	TGTGCCAGTAGTGCTTCCGGAGATAGCACAGATACGCAGTATTTT	CASSASGDSTDTQYF
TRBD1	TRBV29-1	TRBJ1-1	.	TGCAGCGTCTCACAGGGGGTGGCTTTCTTT	CSVSQGVAFF
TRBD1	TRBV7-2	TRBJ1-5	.	TGTGCCAGCAGCCTGCAGGGGACAGGCTCGAATCAGCCCCAGCATTTT	CASSLQGTGSNQPQHF
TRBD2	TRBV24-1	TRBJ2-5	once	TGTGCCACCAGTGATTTAGCCGGGACTAGCGGGAGATGGCAAGAGACCCAGTACTTC	CATSDLAGTSGRWQETQYF
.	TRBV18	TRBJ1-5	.	TGTGCCAGCTCCCAGACGAGAGGGCATCAGCCCCAGCATTTT	CASSQTRGHQPQHF
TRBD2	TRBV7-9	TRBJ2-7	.	TGTGCCAGCAGCTCTGGGCGGGAGGCGAGCTACGAGCAGTACTTC	CASSSGREASYEQYF
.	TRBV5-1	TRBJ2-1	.	TGCGCCAGCAGCTGGGGACTTATGTCCTACAATGAGCAGTTCTTC	CASSWGLMSYNEQFF
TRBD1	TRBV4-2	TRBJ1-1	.	TGTGCCAGCAGCCAAGACCCAGGACAGGGGGTCACTGAAGCTTTCTTT	CASSQDPGQGVTEAFF
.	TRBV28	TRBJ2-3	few	TGTGCCAGCAGTTTCCAGGGGCTCACAGATACGCAGTATTTT	CASSFQGLTDTQYF
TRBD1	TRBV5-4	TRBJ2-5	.	TGTGCCAGCAGCTTGGCCGAGGGGGCAGCAGAGACCCAGTACTTC	CASSLAEGAAETQYF
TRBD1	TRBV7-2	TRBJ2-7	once	TGTGCCAGCAGCCAGGGACAGGGCCAATACGAGCAGTACTTC	CASSQGQGQYEQYF
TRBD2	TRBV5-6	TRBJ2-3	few	TGTGCCAGCAGCCTAGCGGGGGGGTTGGATACGCAGTATTTT	CASSLAGGLDTQYF
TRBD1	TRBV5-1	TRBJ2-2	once	TGCGCCAGCAGCTTGGGACAGGGGGTCGTAGCCGGGGAGCTGTTTTTT	CASSLGQGVVAGELFF
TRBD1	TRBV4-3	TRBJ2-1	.	TGCGCCAGCAGCCAGTTGGACAGGGAGGCTGAGCAGTTCTTC	CASSQLDREAEQFF
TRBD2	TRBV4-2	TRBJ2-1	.	TGTGCCAGCAGCCAAGGCGGAAGCGGGAGGGCCGGCAATGAGCAGTTCTTC	CASSQGGSGRAGNEQFF
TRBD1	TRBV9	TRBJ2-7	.	TGTGCCAGCAGCGAGGGGACAGGTTTCGAGGGCGAGCAGTACTTC	CASSEGTGFEGEQYF
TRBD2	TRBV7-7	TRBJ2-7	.	TGTGCTAGCAGCTTAGCAGCGGGGGGTTCCTACGAGCAGTACTTC	CASSLAAGGSYEQYF
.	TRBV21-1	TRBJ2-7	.	TGTGCCAGCAGCGATGAGAGTGAGCGGGAGTATCGGGACGACGAGCAGTACTTC	CASSDESEREYRDDEQYF
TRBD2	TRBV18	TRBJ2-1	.	TGTGCCAGCCGTGGGCTAGCGGGGTCGAATGAGCAGTTCTTC	CASRGLAGSNEQFF
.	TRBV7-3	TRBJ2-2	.	TGTGCCAGCAGCTTAAATCCGGGACACATCACCGGGGAGCTGTTTTTT	CASSLNPGHITGELFF
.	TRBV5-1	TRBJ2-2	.	TGCGCCAGCAGCTTGGAGCAACACACCGGGGAGCTGTTTTTT	CASSLEQHTGELFF